The 22 T cell receptor beta chains listed next were all sequenced from one sample in a study of Ad26.COV2.S vaccination and SARS-CoV-2 variants. The table came from immunoSEQ multiplex PCR; TCRdb's copy has only in-frame clones and leaves some out. This sample has hundreds of thousands of clones, with approximately 88% found just once. Treatment: some 20 received Ad26.COV2.S at low or high dose, single or two shots; about 5 received placebo; per-sample allocation not given. Day 63 after the first injection of vaccine or placebo was the sampling time. Sample: peripheral blood, taken in a trial of Ad26.COV2.S vaccine versus placebo. All receptors derive from a person aged 18 to 59 who received the Ad26.COV2.S COVID-19 vaccine or a placebo.

The CDR3 DNA is TGTGCCAGCAGTTTCGCCGGGACAGGGGGCTACGAGCAGTACTTC. This codes for CASSFAGTGGYEQYF. V and J are TRBV6-6 and TRBJ2-7; 11 bases map to TRBD1. The trim removed 4 bases at V and 3 bases at J, leaving 5 bases unmatched. The CDR3 runs to 15 residues. Germline lookup yields CDR1 MNHNY and CDR2 SVGAGI (reference sequence).

The V call is TRBV7-3, the J call TRBJ2-1; the D is unclear. Per germline, CDR1 SGHTA and CDR2 FQGTGA. The CDR3 contains 18 residues. Trimming stripped 2 bases from V and 0 bases from J, with 17 bases between. The CDR3 sequence is CASSLSAINWGSYNEQFF. CDR3 bases: TGTGCCAGCAGCTTATCCGCGATTAATTGGGGCTCCTACAATGAGCAGTTCTTC.

This clone was seen a handful of times. The same CDR3 also results from other DNA sequences found in this sample. The chain joins TRBV18 to TRBJ2-7; D might be TRBD2 (5 bases). The CDR3 is 14 residues long. Germline V gene lookup returns CDR1 KGHSH and CDR2 LQKENI. V dropped 0 bases and J dropped 1 base, with 7 bases sitting between them. The CDR3 bases are TGTGCCAGCTCACCACCGTCGGGATCCTACGAGCAGTACTTC. This sequence encodes CASSPPSGSYEQYF.

The CDR3 reads CASSFGVYEQYF. Here the CDR3 DNA reads TGTGCCAGCAGCTTCGGGGTGTACGAGCAGTACTTC. This chain uses TRBV5-5 with TRBJ2-7; D is perhaps TRBD2 (5 bases). V gave up 2 bases and J gave up 4 bases, with 7 bases separating them. The CDR3 is 12 amino acids. Germline CDR1 reads SGHKS; CDR2 reads YYEKEE (reference sequence).

This sequence joins TRBV15 and TRBJ2-2; no definite D call. The CDR3 length is 13 residues. Germline V CDR1 and CDR2: LNHNV, YYDKDF (reference sequence). Trimming took 0 bases from V and 7 from J, leaving 6 bases between them. As DNA, the CDR3 is TGTGCCACCAGCAGAGATTTACGCGGGGAGCTGTTTTTT. Amino acids: CATSRDLRGELFF.

This chain joins TRBV6-5 and TRBJ2-1, with D perhaps matching TRBD2 (5 bases). Germline assignment: CDR1 MNHEY and CDR2 SVGAGI. The CDR3 is made up of 14 amino acids. The ends were cut back, 6 bases at V and 10 bases at J, with 19 bases in the middle. The CDR3 nucleotides are TGTGCCAGCAGGACGTTCCGACTACAAGGGGAGCAGTTCTTC. It is translated as CASRTFRLQGEQFF.

The chain joins TRBV5-1 to TRBJ2-5; D remains ambiguous. Between the trimmed V and J ends, which lost 5 bases and 0 bases, there was a span of 17 bases. This CDR3 spans 16 amino acids. Germline CDR1 is SGHRS and CDR2 is YFSETQ. Here the CDR3 reads CASSSPQTPYQETQYF. The CDR3 DNA reads TGCGCCAGCAGTTCCCCCCAAACCCCGTACCAAGAGACCCAGTACTTC. The variable domain in full, completed from reference TRBV5-1 and TRBJ2-5, reads KAGVTQTPRYLIKTRGQQVTLSCSPISGHRSVSWYQQTPGQGLQFLFEYFSETQRNKGNFPGRFSGRQFSNSRSEMNVSTLELGDSALYLCASSSPQTPYQETQYFGPGTRLLVL.

The rearrangement joins TRBV30 to TRBJ1-2, with D hard to call. The V end was cut by 4 bases, the J end by 1 base, with 7 bases between. Germline CDR1 and CDR2: GTSNPN and SVGIG (reference sequence). The CDR3 sequence is 12 residues long. CDR3 sequence: CAWTEVNYGYTF. In DNA, the CDR3 is TGTGCCTGGACAGAAGTTAACTATGGCTACACCTTC.

V is TRBV19 and J is TRBJ1-2; the D is unclear. CDR1 and CDR2 (germline): LNHDA, SQIVND (reference sequence). V was clipped by 3 bases and J by 8 bases, with 13 bases between them. This CDR3 spans 13 amino acids. The CDR3 spells CASSMAPPGGYTF. CDR3 coding DNA: TGTGCCAGTAGTATGGCCCCCCCGGGGGGCTACACCTTC.

The V call is TRBV5-1, the J call TRBJ2-3, with 10 nucleotides matching TRBD1. The V and J ends lost 4 bases and 2 bases, in that order; junction bases with no gene match: 4. The CDR3 is 15 residues long. Per the germline V gene, CDR1 is SGHRS and CDR2 is YFSETQ. The CDR3 sequence: CASSPGQGNTDTQYF. The CDR3 coding sequence is TGCGCCAGCAGCCCGGGACAGGGGAACACAGATACGCAGTATTTT.

The V call is TRBV13, the J call TRBJ2-5; possibly TRBD1 for D (6 bases). The CDR3 contains 14 residues. V shed 3 bases and J shed 0 bases, with 8 bases lying between them. Germline-derived CDR1 and CDR2 are PRHDT and FYEKMQ (reference sequence). CDR3 sequence (DNA): TGTGCCAGCAGCTTGGACAGCAACCAAGAGACCCAGTACTTC. This translates into CASSLDSNQETQYF.

This sequence joins TRBV2 and TRBJ1-1; D remains ambiguous. Germline CDR1 reads SNHLY; CDR2 reads FYNNEI. CDR3 length: 13 residues. Trimming left V 6 bases short and J 6 bases short, with 14 bases between. This chain's CDR3 is CASRVVPDAEAFF. The CDR3 region has the DNA TGTGCCAGCAGGGTGGTCCCCGACGCTGAAGCTTTCTTT.

The chain uses TRBV5-5 and TRBJ2-1, with TRBD2 matching 7 bases. The germline gives CDR1 SGHKS, CDR2 YYEKEE (reference sequence). V dropped 4 bases and J dropped 6; count of bases not matched to a gene: 16. This CDR3 region has 17 residues. CDR3 coding DNA: TGTGCCAGCAGCGTCACCCGTTACGGGGGGACCCCCAATGAGCAGTTCTTC. As protein: CASSVTRYGGTPNEQFF. The full variable domain, in which reference TRBV5-5 and TRBJ2-1 provide the parts outside the CDR3, is DAGVTQSPTHLIKTRGQQVTLRCSPISGHKSVSWYQQVLGQGPQFIFQYYEKEERGRGNFPDRFSARQFPNYSSELNVNALLLGDSALYLCASSVTRYGGTPNEQFFGPGTRLTVL.

The chain employs TRBV7-3 and TRBJ2-3; the D call may be TRBD1 or TRBD2 (5 bases each). The CDR3 has 16 amino acids. Germline V gene sequence: CDR1 SGHTA, CDR2 FQGTGA. V was clipped by 2 bases and J by 3 bases, with 15 bases between them. The CDR3 protein is CASSLGALGETDTQYF. CDR3 bases: TGTGCCAGCAGCTTAGGAGCCTTGGGGGAGACAGATACGCAGTATTTT.

J is TRBJ2-7 and V is TRBV24-1; D not certain. Trimming stripped 12 bases from V and 0 bases from J, with 14 bases between. There are 13 residues in the CDR3. The germline CDR1 and CDR2 sequences are KGHDR and SFDVKD. The CDR3 sequence: CAPQIKGSYEQYF. The CDR3 DNA follows: TGTGCCCCTCAAATCAAGGGCTCCTACGAGCAGTACTTC.

The chain is built from TRBV30 and TRBJ1-5, with a tentative D call TRBD1 (6 bases). The CDR3 covers 15 residues. Germline lookup yields CDR1 GTSNPN and CDR2 SVGIG (reference sequence). V lost 4 bases to trimming and J lost 6 bases, with 19 bases between them. CDR3 protein: CAWNARQGSGQPQHF. The DNA for the CDR3 is TGTGCCTGGAACGCGCGGCAGGGGTCGGGTCAGCCCCAGCATTTT.

V gene TRBV6-2 or TRBV6-3 combines with J gene TRBJ2-5, with D possibly matching TRBD2 (6 bases). The CDR3 has 13 residues. V was trimmed by 5 bases and J by 5 bases, leaving 12 bases between them. Germline-derived CDR1 and CDR2 are MNHEY and SVGEGT. The CDR3 bases are TGTGCCAGCAGTGGAGGGGATCGGGAGACCCAGTACTTC. Translated, it gives CASSGGDRETQYF.

The DNA for the CDR3 is TGTGCCAGCAGCTTTTGGGACATGAACACTGAAGCTTTCTTT. Its protein is CASSFWDMNTEAFF. The chain uses TRBV5-6 and TRBJ1-1, with a weak D call TRBD1 (6 bases). CDR1 and CDR2 (germline): SGHDT, YYEEEE. This CDR3 contains 14 residues. V lost 2 bases to trimming and J lost 0 bases, with 8 bases between them. Full variable domain (outside the CDR3, taken from reference TRBV5-6 and TRBJ1-1): DAGVTQSPTHLIKTRGQQVTLRCSPKSGHDTVSWYQQALGQGPQFIFQYYEEEERQRGNFPDRFSGHQFPNYSSELNVNALLLGDSALYLCASSFWDMNTEAFFGQGTRLTVV.

The chain carries TRBV4-3 and TRBJ1-4; a possible D gene is TRBD1 (6 bases). CDR1 and CDR2 (germline): LGHNA, YSLEER. The germline V and J ends were trimmed by 4 bases and 8 bases, with 17 bases remaining between them. CDR3 size: 15 residues. The CDR3 nucleotides are TGCGCCAGCAGCCCCGGGTGGAGGGGGAACGAAAAACTGTTTTTT. Amino acids: CASSPGWRGNEKLFF.

This clone was seen more than once but under ten times. The chain employs TRBV20-1 and TRBJ2-7; TRBD1 or TRBD2 may be the D gene (5 bases each). The CDR3 spans 11 residues. Between the trimmed V and J ends, which lost 2 bases and 4 bases, there was a span of 6 bases. Germline-derived CDR1 and CDR2 are DFQATT and SNEGSKA (reference sequence). The CDR3 sequence is CSARWGYEQYF. In nucleotides, the CDR3 is TGCAGTGCTAGATGGGGGTACGAGCAGTACTTC.

This clone turned up a few times. This sequence joins TRBV19 and TRBJ1-5; perhaps TRBD1 as D (5 bases). Germline V gene data show CDR1 as LNHDA and CDR2 as SQIVND (reference sequence). The CDR3 is made up of 15 amino acids. Trimming shortened V by 6 bases and J by 7 bases, and 19 bases separated the two germline ends. The CDR3 bases are TGTGCCAGTAGCATCGGAGGGGAGGTCAGCCAGCCCCAGCATTTT. It encodes CASSIGGEVSQPQHF.

This chain connects TRBV7-9 to TRBJ2-7; no clear D. The CDR3 length is 12 residues. CDR1 SEHNR and CDR2 FQNEAQ come from the germline V gene (reference sequence). Trimming stripped 1 base from V and 4 bases from J, with 5 bases between. This CDR3 is CASSLVTYEQYF. The CDR3 bases are TGTGCCAGCAGCTTAGTTACATACGAGCAGTACTTC.